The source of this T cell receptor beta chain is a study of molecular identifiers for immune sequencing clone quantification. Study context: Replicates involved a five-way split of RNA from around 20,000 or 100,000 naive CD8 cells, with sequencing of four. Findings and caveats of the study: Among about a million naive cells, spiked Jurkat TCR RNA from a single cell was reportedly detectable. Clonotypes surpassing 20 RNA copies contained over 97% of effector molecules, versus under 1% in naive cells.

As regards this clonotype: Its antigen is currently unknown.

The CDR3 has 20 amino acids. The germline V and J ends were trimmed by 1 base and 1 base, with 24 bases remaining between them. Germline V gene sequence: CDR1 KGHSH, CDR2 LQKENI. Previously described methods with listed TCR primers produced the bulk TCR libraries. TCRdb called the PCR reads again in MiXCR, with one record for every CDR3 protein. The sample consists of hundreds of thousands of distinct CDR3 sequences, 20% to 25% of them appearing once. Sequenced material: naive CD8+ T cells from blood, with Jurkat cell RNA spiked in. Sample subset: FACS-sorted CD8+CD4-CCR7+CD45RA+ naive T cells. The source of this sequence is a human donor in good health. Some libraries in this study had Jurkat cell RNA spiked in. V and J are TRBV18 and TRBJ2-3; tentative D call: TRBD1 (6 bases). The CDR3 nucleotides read TGTGCCAGCTCACCACTCAGCCCGGGACAAGGATACGATGGCACAGATACGCAGTATTTT. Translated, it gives CASSPLSPGQGYDGTDTQYF.